What follows is one T cell receptor beta chain and its context. Its antigen is undetermined. The table came from immunoSEQ multiplex PCR; TCRdb's copy has only in-frame clones and leaves some out. This table holds approximately 67,000 clones, approximately 81% found once. This entry belongs to a study of glioma-infiltrating T cells after dendritic cell vaccination. Across the study: Dendritic cells derived from monocytes and pulsed with autologous tumor lysate formed the vaccine.

Study-wide results and caveats: The cohort had few patients with full blood and tumor sets.

Looked up from germline, CDR1 is SGHRS and CDR2 is YFSETQ. V lost 4 bases to trimming and J lost 0 bases; unmatched junction nucleotides: 5. The length of the CDR3 is 15 residues. The starting material was blood, obtained before dendritic cell vaccination. The receptor comes from a human donor with glioblastoma. V gene TRBV5-1 combines with J gene TRBJ2-3; 7 bases are a match to TRBD2. CDR3 coding DNA: TGCGCCAGCAGCGCCCTAGCGGTGAGCACAGATACGCAGTATTTT. It yields the protein CASSALAVSTDTQYF. Drawing the rest from reference TRBV5-1 and TRBJ2-3, the complete variable domain is KAGVTQTPRYLIKTRGQQVTLSCSPISGHRSVSWYQQTPGQGLQFLFEYFSETQRNKGNFPGRFSGRQFSNSRSEMNVSTLELGDSALYLCASSALAVSTDTQYFGPGTRLTVL.